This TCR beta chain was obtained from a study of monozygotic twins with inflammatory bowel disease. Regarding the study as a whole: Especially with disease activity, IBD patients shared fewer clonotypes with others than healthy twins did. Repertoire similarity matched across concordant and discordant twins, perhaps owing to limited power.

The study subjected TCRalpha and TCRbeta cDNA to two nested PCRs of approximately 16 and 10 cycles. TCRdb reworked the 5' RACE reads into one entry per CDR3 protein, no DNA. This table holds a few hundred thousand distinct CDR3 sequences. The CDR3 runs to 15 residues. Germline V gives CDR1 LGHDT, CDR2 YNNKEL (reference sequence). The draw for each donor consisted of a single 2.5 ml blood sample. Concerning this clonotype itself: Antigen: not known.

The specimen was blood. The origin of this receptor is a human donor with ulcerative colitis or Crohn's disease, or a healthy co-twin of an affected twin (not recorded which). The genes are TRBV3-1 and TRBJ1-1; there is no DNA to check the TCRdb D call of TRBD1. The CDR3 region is CASSHSTGFYTEAFF.